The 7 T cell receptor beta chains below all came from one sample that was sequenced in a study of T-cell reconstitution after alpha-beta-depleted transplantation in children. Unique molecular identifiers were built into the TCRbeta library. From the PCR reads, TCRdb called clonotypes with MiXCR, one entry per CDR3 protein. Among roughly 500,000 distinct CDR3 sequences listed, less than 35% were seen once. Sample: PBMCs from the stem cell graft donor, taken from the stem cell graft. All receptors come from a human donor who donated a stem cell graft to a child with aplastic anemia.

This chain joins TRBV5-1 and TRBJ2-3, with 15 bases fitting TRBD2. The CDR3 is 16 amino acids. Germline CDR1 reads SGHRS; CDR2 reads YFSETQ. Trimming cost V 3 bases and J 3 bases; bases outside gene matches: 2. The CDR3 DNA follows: TGCGCCAGCAGCTGGACTAGCGGGAGGGGAACAGATACGCAGTATTTT. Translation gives CASSWTSGRGTDTQYF. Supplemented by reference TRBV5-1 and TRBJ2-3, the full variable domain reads KAGVTQTPRYLIKTRGQQVTLSCSPISGHRSVSWYQQTPGQGLQFLFEYFSETQRNKGNFPGRFSGRQFSNSRSEMNVSTLELGDSALYLCASSWTSGRGTDTQYFGPGTRLTVL.

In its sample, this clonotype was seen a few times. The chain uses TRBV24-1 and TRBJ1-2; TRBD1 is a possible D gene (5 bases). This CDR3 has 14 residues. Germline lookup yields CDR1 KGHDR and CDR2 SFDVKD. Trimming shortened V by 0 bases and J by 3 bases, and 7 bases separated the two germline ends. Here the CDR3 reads CATSDLRGDYGYTF. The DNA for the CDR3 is TGTGCCACCAGTGATTTGCGAGGGGACTATGGCTACACCTTC.

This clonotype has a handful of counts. The CDR3 loop is CSVDRGLADTQYF. Written as DNA, the CDR3 is TGCAGCGTTGACAGGGGGCTCGCAGATACGCAGTATTTT. The chain recombines TRBV29-1 with TRBJ2-3; the match to TRBD1 covers 8 bases. The trim removed 3 bases at V and 4 bases at J, leaving 3 bases unmatched. This CDR3 contains 13 residues. The germline gives CDR1 SQVTM, CDR2 ANQGSEA.

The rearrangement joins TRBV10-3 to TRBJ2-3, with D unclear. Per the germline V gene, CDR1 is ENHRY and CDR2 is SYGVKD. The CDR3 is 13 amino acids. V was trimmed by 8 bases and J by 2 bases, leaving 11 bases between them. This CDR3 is CAIGESITDTQYF. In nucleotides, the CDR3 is TGTGCCATCGGGGAATCGATCACAGATACGCAGTATTTT.

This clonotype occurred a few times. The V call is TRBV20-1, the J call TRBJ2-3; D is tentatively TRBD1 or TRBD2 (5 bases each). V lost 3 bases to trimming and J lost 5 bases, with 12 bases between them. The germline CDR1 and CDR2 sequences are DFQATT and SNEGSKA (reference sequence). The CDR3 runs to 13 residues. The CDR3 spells CSARSGTVDTQYF. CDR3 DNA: TGCAGTGCTAGGTCCGGGACGGTAGATACGCAGTATTTT.

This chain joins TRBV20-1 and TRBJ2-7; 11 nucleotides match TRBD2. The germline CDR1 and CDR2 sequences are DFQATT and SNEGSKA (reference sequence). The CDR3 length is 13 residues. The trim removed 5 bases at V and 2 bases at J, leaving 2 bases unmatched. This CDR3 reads CSALAGGPYEQYF. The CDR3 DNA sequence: TGCAGTGCTTTAGCGGGAGGGCCCTACGAGCAGTACTTC.

DNA for the CDR3: TGTGCCAGCAGTTTCCTTGGACAGGGGAGGTCCTACGAGCAGTACTTC. This gives the protein CASSFLGQGRSYEQYF. V gene TRBV28 combines with J gene TRBJ2-7; 9 positions match TRBD1. This CDR3 has 16 residues. The V gene's germline CDR1 is MDHEN and CDR2 SYDVKM. The J segment lost 1 base and the V segment lost 3 bases, leaving 7 bases of the junction unmatched.